This T cell receptor beta chain was recovered during a study of T cell repertoires in cytomegalovirus infection. CDR3 length equals 15 residues. V lost 5 bases and J lost 3, with 16 bases in between. This clonotype was detected a few times. Its antigen remains unidentified. TCRdb passed the reads through MiXCR, listing each CDR3 protein once. The table shows a few hundred thousand distinct CDR3 sequences, with almost 40% occurring only once. The TCR comes from a human donor in good health (CMV status not recorded). Some clones in this sample may be carry-over from other donors' samples. The chain combines TRBV12-3 or TRBV12-4 with TRBJ1-1; perhaps TRBD1 as D (6 bases). This material consisted of cultured PBMCs, taken from culture after CMV antigen stimulation. The CDR3 region is CASSPGAPWDTEAFF. The CDR3 DNA sequence: TGTGCCAGCAGTCCAGGGGCGCCGTGGGACACTGAAGCTTTCTTT.